The 30 T cell receptor beta chains listed next were all sequenced from one sample in a study of a mutant IDH1 vaccine in newly diagnosed glioma. For these TCRs, the target antigens are not known. Sequenced by immunoSEQ multiplex PCR; TCRdb stores in-frame clones only, minus some. The sample has about 90,000 clones; 89% are singletons. Time point here: week 47, end of study. It was 300 ug of mutant IDH1 20-mer peptide that made up each vaccine dose, given with topical imiquimod. Source: PBMCs, taken from a glioma patient whose treatment included an IDH1 peptide vaccine. These receptor sequences come from a woman between 45 and 60 years old with glioma.

The chain couples TRBV18 to TRBJ2-5; perhaps TRBD2 as D (6 bases). This CDR3 has 12 amino acids. V was shortened by 2 bases and J by 5 bases, with 6 bases between the two germline ends. The germline V gene encodes CDR1 KGHSH and CDR2 LQKENI. CDR3 DNA: TGTGCCAGCTCACCAGGAGGGGAGACCCAGTACTTC. Its protein product is CASSPGGETQYF.

V and J are TRBV27 and TRBJ2-1, with 8 bases identical to TRBD2. The CDR3 has 18 residues. The J segment lost 0 bases and the V segment lost 5 bases, leaving 12 bases of the junction unmatched. Germline values: CDR1 MNHEY, CDR2 SMNVEV (reference sequence). CDR3 sequence reads: CASSHRNVAGSSYNEQFF. The CDR3 DNA follows: TGTGCCAGCAGTCACCGTAACGTAGCGGGGAGCTCCTACAATGAGCAGTTCTTC.

Notes on this clone: The junction and the germline gene differ at one end; a read error may be behind it. The genes are TRBV7-7 and TRBJ2-7; 13 bases agree with TRBD2. This CDR3 region has 16 residues. Germline CDR1 is SSHAT and CDR2 is FNYEAQ (reference sequence). CDR3 nucleotides: TGTGCTAGCAGCGCCGGACTAGCGGGAGAGTCCTACGAGCAGTACTTC. It specifies CASSAGLAGESYEQYF.

The rearrangement links TRBV5-6 to TRBJ2-1; D tentatively fits TRBD1 or TRBD2 (5 bases each). Looked up from germline, CDR1 is SGHDT and CDR2 is YYEEEE. This CDR3 is built from 13 residues. Trimming removed 3 bases at V and 7 bases at J, with 11 bases between. CDR3 bases: TGTGCCAGCAGCTCGACTTGGGGGAATGAGCAGTTCTTC. It encodes CASSSTWGNEQFF.

This clone was picked up one time. The CDR3: CASRETSAGTGELFF. CDR3 DNA sequence: TGTGCCAGCAGGGAGACTAGCGCGGGCACCGGGGAGCTGTTTTTT. The chain couples TRBV2 to TRBJ2-2; 8 positions agree with TRBD2. Trimming took 6 bases from V and 4 from J; bases not matched to a gene: 7. Per germline, CDR1 SNHLY and CDR2 FYNNEI. This CDR3 contains 15 residues. Supplemented by reference TRBV2 and TRBJ2-2, the full variable domain reads EPEVTQTPSHQVTQMGQEVILRCVPISNHLYFYWYRQILGQKVEFLVSFYNNEISEKSEIFDDQFSVERPDGSNFTLKIRSTKLEDSAMYFCASRETSAGTGELFFGEGSRLTVL.

The gene calls are TRBV10-1 and TRBJ2-3, with D maybe TRBD1 (5 bases). Trimming pared 4 bases from V and 5 bases from J, leaving 13 bases between. The CDR3 sequence is 14 residues long. Germline CDR1 is WNHNN and CDR2 is SYGVQD (reference sequence). The CDR3: CASSGGSVRDTQYF. Here the CDR3 DNA reads TGCGCCAGCAGTGGGGGCTCGGTGAGAGATACGCAGTATTTT.

The chain couples TRBV10-3 to TRBJ2-2; the D gene is possibly TRBD2 (5 bases). The germline V gene encodes CDR1 ENHRY and CDR2 SYGVKD. The ends were cut back, 3 bases at V and 7 bases at J, with 9 bases in the middle. This CDR3 is 13 amino acids long. The CDR3 DNA sequence: TGTGCCATCAGTGACGGAGGAAGCGGGGAGCTGTTTTTT. It codes for CAISDGGSGELFF.

V usage is TRBV12-5 and J usage is TRBJ1-1, with D perhaps matching TRBD1 (6 bases). This CDR3 contains 14 residues. Germline-derived CDR1 and CDR2 are LGHNT and FRNRAP. Trimming took 7 bases from V and 0 from J, leaving 12 bases between them. CDR3 sequence (DNA): TGTGCTAGTGCCCTGGACAGTTTGAACACTGAAGCTTTCTTT. It is translated as CASALDSLNTEAFF.

The rearrangement joins TRBV7-3 to TRBJ2-1; 7 nucleotides line up with TRBD2. The CDR3 totals 15 residues. The germline V gene encodes CDR1 SGHTA and CDR2 FQGTGA. With V trimmed by 3 bases and J by 4 bases, 6 bases remained unmatched. The CDR3 sequence: CASSLTSMWYNEQFF. As DNA, the CDR3 is TGTGCCAGCAGCTTGACTAGCATGTGGTACAATGAGCAGTTCTTC.

The genes are TRBV7-2 and TRBJ2-1, with D possibly TRBD1 on 6 matching bases. CDR1 is SGHTA, CDR2 FQGNSA, per germline. The CDR3 loop spans 15 amino acids. V was pared by 1 base and J by 6 bases, with 13 bases between. The CDR3 nucleotides are TGTGCCAGCAGCTTAGACAGGGTCGGAGGCAATGAGCAGTTCTTC. This gives the protein CASSLDRVGGNEQFF.

The chain uses TRBV7-6 and TRBJ2-3; 10 positions agree with TRBD2. This CDR3 has 15 amino acids. From germline, CDR1 is SGHVS and CDR2 FNYEAQ. The V and J ends lost 5 bases and 4 bases, in that order; junction bases with no gene match: 6. CDR3 DNA: TGTGCCAGCAGCCCGGCTAGCGGGAGCCCAGATACGCAGTATTTT. Its translation: CASSPASGSPDTQYF.

The CDR3 nucleotides are TGTGCCAGCAGACCATATAGAGAATACGAGCAGTACTTC. Translated, it gives CASRPYREYEQYF. The chain has TRBV28 and TRBJ2-7, with D hard to call. The germline gives CDR1 MDHEN, CDR2 SYDVKM. V was clipped by 6 bases and J by 4 bases, with 13 bases between them. This CDR3 spans 13 amino acids.

V is TRBV29-1 and J is TRBJ2-5; D perhaps matches TRBD2 (6 bases). In germline, CDR1 is SQVTM, CDR2 ANQGSEA. The CDR3 sequence is 11 residues long. V lost 7 bases to trimming and J lost 5 bases, with 11 bases between them. In nucleotides, the CDR3 is TGCAGCGGGGGGGATGGGGAGACCCAGTACTTC. Translation gives CSGGDGETQYF. Combining the CDR3 with reference TRBV29-1 and TRBJ2-5 gives the whole variable domain SAVISQKPSRDICQRGTSLTIQCQVDSQVTMMFWYRQQPGQSLTLIATANQGSEATYESGFVIDKFPISRPNLTFSTLTVSNMSPEDSSIYLCSGGDGETQYFGPGTRLLVL.

The V call is TRBV28, the J call TRBJ1-5, with D possibly being TRBD1 (6 bases). V was clipped by 1 base and J by 6 bases, with 7 bases between them. This CDR3 is 13 amino acids long. CDR1 and CDR2 from the germline V gene are MDHEN and SYDVKM. CDR3 in DNA: TGTGCCAGCAGTTTATTAGGGGGTCAGCCCCAGCATTTT. The encoded protein is CASSLLGGQPQHF.

The rearrangement uses TRBV9 and TRBJ1-2; 7 bases agree with TRBD1. This CDR3 comprises 16 residues. Germline CDR1 SGDLS, CDR2 YYNGEE. V was clipped by 3 bases and J by 7 bases; unmatched bases: 15. The CDR3 DNA reads TGTGCCAGCAGCGCCAGGCTACCCACGACAGGGTCTGGCTACACCTTC. Translating it yields CASSARLPTTGSGYTF.

The chain links TRBV29-1 to TRBJ2-1, with a weak D call TRBD2 (6 bases). This CDR3 has 14 amino acids. V dropped 7 bases and J dropped 2 bases, with 15 bases sitting between them. The V gene's germline CDR1 is SQVTM and CDR2 ANQGSEA. CDR3 in DNA: TGCAGCGCTGGGGCGGGAATCCCCTACAATGAGCAGTTCTTC. Its translation: CSAGAGIPYNEQFF.

The chain links TRBV6-5 to TRBJ2-6, with 7 bases aligning to TRBD1. Trimming took 5 bases from V and 12 from J; bases not matched to a gene: 7. The germline gives CDR1 MNHEY, CDR2 SVGAGI. This CDR3 is built from 13 residues. The DNA of the CDR3 is TGTGCCAGCAGTAAGGACAGGTTACGCGTCCTGACTTTC. This encodes CASSKDRLRVLTF.

The chain carries TRBV9 and TRBJ1-2; D ambiguous. Trimming left V 1 base short and J 0 bases short, with 10 bases between. The CDR3 is 15 residues long. CDR1 and CDR2 from the germline V gene are SGDLS and YYNGEE. DNA of the CDR3: TGTGCCAGCAGCGTAAGGCAGGTTCCTAACTATGGCTACACCTTC. This sequence encodes CASSVRQVPNYGYTF.

V and J are TRBV28 and TRBJ2-3; 12 nucleotides line up with TRBD2. J lost 6 bases, V lost 2 bases, and 12 bases had no gene match. The germline gives CDR1 MDHEN, CDR2 SYDVKM. The CDR3 is made up of 18 amino acids. This CDR3 reads CASSLGSSSGRASDTQYF. The DNA of the CDR3 is TGTGCCAGCAGTTTAGGGAGTTCTAGCGGGAGGGCTTCGGATACGCAGTATTTT.

V usage is TRBV10-2 and J usage is TRBJ1-1; 7 positions agree with TRBD1. This CDR3 comprises 13 residues. Trimming cost V 0 bases and J 7 bases; bases outside gene matches: 2. From germline, CDR1 is WSHSY and CDR2 SAAADI. The CDR3 region is CASSESGGSEAFF. CDR3 in DNA: TGCGCCAGCAGTGAGTCAGGGGGCAGTGAAGCTTTCTTT.

The chain recombines TRBV5-1 with TRBJ2-2; maybe TRBD2 (7 bases). V gave up 3 bases and J gave up 5 bases, with 17 bases separating them. CDR1 and CDR2 from the germline V gene are SGHRS and YFSETQ. This CDR3 contains 16 residues. CDR3 amino acids: CASSSPGGPGTGELFF. CDR3 DNA: TGCGCCAGCAGCTCCCCCGGGGGGCCGGGGACCGGGGAGCTGTTTTTT.

This chain connects TRBV30 to TRBJ2-1; a weak D match, TRBD2 (5 bases). Deletions cut 0 bases from V and 4 bases from J, with 7 bases between. The CDR3 covers 13 residues. CDR1 is GTSNPN and CDR2 is SVGIG in the germline V gene (reference sequence). In DNA, the CDR3 is TGTGCCTGGAGTGTACAGCGGTACAATGAGCAGTTCTTC. This codes for CAWSVQRYNEQFF.

This clone appeared once. The CDR3 DNA sequence: TGTGCCAGCAGCTTAGCGGTTAAGGGATTGAGTAACGGGGAGCTGTTTTTT. Translation gives CASSLAVKGLSNGELFF. The chain has TRBV7-6 and TRBJ2-2; D unresolved. The CDR3 has 17 residues. V gave up 0 bases and J gave up 7 bases, with 18 bases separating them. Per the germline V gene, CDR1 is SGHVS and CDR2 is FNYEAQ.

As DNA, the CDR3 is TGTGCCAGTAGCACTCCGGGGGAACTCCGAGGCTACACCTTC. Translating gives CASSTPGELRGYTF. The gene calls are TRBV19 and TRBJ1-2; tentative D call: TRBD1 (5 bases). The CDR3 covers 14 residues. Trimming took off 6 bases at V and 8 bases at J, with 19 bases between the two ends. Looked up from germline, CDR1 is LNHDA and CDR2 is SQIVND (reference sequence).

V gene TRBV7-3 combines with J gene TRBJ2-3; 10 bases are shared with TRBD2. CDR1 SGHTA and CDR2 FQGTGA come from the germline V gene. V shed 2 bases and J 3 bases; nucleotides not matched to a gene: 5. The CDR3 is made up of 16 amino acids. The CDR3 nucleotides read TGTGCCAGCAGCTTAGCTAGCGGGAGACGGACAGATACGCAGTATTTT. This codes for CASSLASGRRTDTQYF.

The chain employs TRBV29-1 and TRBJ2-1, with 9 positions matching TRBD2. From germline, CDR1 is SQVTM and CDR2 ANQGSEA. The ends lost 6 bases at V and 0 bases at J; junction bases unmatched: 3. CDR3 length: 14 residues. CDR3 in amino acids: CSVEREASYNEQFF. Written as DNA, the CDR3 is TGCAGCGTAGAGCGGGAGGCCTCCTACAATGAGCAGTTCTTC.

The chain uses TRBV5-1 and TRBJ2-5, with 9 bases lining up with TRBD2. The DNA matches TRBJ2-7 better at its end, which makes the J call doubtful. The CDR3 extends over 14 amino acids. Germline CDR1 is SGHRS and CDR2 is YFSETQ. The CDR3 reads CASRAGTSSAEQYF. CDR3 DNA: TGCGCCAGCAGGGCCGGGACTAGCTCTGCCGAGCAGTACTTC.

The CDR3 loop reads CASRGGFANTEAFF. CDR3 in DNA: TGTGCCAGCAGGGGGGGATTCGCGAACACTGAAGCTTTCTTT. This chain joins TRBV6-5 and TRBJ1-1; D possibly corresponds to TRBD1 (5 bases). Deletions cut 6 bases from V and 1 base from J, with 12 bases between. This CDR3 region has 14 residues. The germline gives CDR1 MNHEY, CDR2 SVGAGI.

This rearrangement joins TRBV10-1 to TRBJ2-1; D is unclear. The germline V gene encodes CDR1 WNHNN and CDR2 SYGVQD (reference sequence). Trimming removed 3 bases from V and 0 bases from J, with 18 bases in between. This CDR3 has 18 amino acids. Here the CDR3 reads CASSDGVSPLGSYNEQFF. DNA of the CDR3: TGCGCCAGCAGTGATGGCGTCTCCCCGCTGGGCTCCTACAATGAGCAGTTCTTC.

This clone was counted only a few times. The chain combines TRBV12-5 with TRBJ2-1; no clear D gene. Germline-derived CDR1 and CDR2 are LGHNT and FRNRAP. V lost 6 bases and J lost 4, with 19 bases in between. The CDR3 has 16 amino acids. The CDR3 DNA follows: TGTGCTAGTGGGCGGCCAGGCCTTTCCGGGTACAATGAGCAGTTCTTC. This gives the protein CASGRPGLSGYNEQFF.